Sequencing of this TCR beta chain was carried out in a study of T cell responses to AZD1222 COVID-19 vaccine. Whole-study findings and limits: Two AZD1222 administrations were followed by greater Spike-specific TCR breadth and depth.

The length of the CDR3 is 14 residues. Germline assignment: CDR1 LGHDT and CDR2 YNNKEL (reference sequence). The V and J ends lost 4 bases and 2 bases respectively, with 11 bases between them. In regard to this clone: Its specificity is unknown.

Profiling relied on immunoSEQ multiplex PCR, and the TCRdb table lists in-frame clones only, not all of them. The sample yields about 220,000 clones, under 95% seen once. The input for sequencing was peripheral blood, taken on day 0 of MenACWY control vaccination. The chain carries TRBV3-1 (or the pseudogene TRBV3-2) and TRBJ1-1; the D gene is possibly TRBD1 (5 bases). This TCR was recovered from an adult in good health. The CDR3 spells CASSLGTGNTEAFF. The DNA for the CDR3 is TGTGCCAGCAGCCTGGGTACAGGAAACACTGAAGCTTTCTTT.